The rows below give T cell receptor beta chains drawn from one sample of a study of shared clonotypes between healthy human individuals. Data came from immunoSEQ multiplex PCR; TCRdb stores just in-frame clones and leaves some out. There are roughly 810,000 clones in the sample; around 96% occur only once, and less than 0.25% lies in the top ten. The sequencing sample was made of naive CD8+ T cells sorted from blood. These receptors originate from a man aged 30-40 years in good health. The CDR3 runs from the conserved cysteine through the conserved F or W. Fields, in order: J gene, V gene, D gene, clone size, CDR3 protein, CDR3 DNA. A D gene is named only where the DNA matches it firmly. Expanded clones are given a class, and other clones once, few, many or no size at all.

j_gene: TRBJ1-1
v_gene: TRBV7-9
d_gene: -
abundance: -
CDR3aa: CASFDTGLSNTEAFF
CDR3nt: TGTGCCAGCTTTGATACGGGACTTTCGAACACTGAAGCTTTCTTT

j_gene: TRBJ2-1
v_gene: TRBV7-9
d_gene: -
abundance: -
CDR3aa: CASSSDTGSSYNEQFF
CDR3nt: TGTGCCAGCAGTTCCGACACGGGGAGCTCCTACAATGAGCAGTTCTTC

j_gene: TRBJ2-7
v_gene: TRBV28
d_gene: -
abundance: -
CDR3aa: CASRGSGDEQYF
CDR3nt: TGTGCCAGCAGGGGGTCGGGGGACGAGCAGTACTTC

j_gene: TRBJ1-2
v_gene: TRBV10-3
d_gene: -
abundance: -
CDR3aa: CAISETRGQKKIYGYTF
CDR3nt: TGTGCCATCAGTGAGACGAGGGGTCAGAAGAAGATCTATGGCTACACCTTC

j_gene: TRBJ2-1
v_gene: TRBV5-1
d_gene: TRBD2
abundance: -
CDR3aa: CASSLLAGGGYNEQFF
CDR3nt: TGCGCCAGCAGCTTACTAGCGGGAGGCGGCTACAATGAGCAGTTCTTC

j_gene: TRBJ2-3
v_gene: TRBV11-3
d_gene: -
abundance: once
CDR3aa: CASSTGQSSTDTQYF
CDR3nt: TGTGCCAGCAGCACAGGACAGAGTAGCACAGATACGCAGTATTTT

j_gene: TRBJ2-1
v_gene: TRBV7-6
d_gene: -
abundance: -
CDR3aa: CASSLRGAYNEQFF
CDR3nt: TGTGCCAGCAGCTTAAGAGGGGCCTACAATGAGCAGTTCTTC

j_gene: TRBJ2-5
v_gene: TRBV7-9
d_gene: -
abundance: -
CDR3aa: CASSGAAHQETQYF
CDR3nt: TGTGCCAGCAGCGGGGCGGCGCATCAAGAGACCCAGTACTTC

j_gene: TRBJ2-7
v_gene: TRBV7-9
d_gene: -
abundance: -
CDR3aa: CASSPLTPQGLYF
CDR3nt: TGTGCCAGCAGCCCCCTTACCCCGCAGGGACTTTACTTC

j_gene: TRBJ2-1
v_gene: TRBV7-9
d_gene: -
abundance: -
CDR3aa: CASSLSGNEQFF
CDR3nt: TGTGCCAGCAGCTTATCCGGGAATGAGCAGTTCTTC

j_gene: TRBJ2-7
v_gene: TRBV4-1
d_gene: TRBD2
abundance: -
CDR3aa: CASSLFRTSGYEQYF
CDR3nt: TGCGCCAGCAGCCTCTTCAGGACTAGCGGATACGAGCAGTACTTC

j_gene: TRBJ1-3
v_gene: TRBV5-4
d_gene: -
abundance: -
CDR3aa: CASSSEGAGNTIYF
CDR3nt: TGTGCCAGCAGCTCGGAGGGAGCTGGAAACACCATATATTTT

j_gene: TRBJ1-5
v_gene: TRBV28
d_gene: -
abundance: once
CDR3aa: CASTLGFRQHF
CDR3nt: TGTGCCAGCACCCTTGGGTTCCGCCAGCATTTT

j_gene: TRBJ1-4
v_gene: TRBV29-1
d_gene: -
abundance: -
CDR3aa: CSVGLREEKLFF
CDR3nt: TGCAGCGTGGGACTGCGGGAAGAAAAACTGTTTTTT

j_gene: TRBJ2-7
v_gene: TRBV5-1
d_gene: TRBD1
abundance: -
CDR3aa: CASSEGQGFDEQYF
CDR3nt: TGCGCCAGCAGCGAGGGACAGGGGTTCGACGAGCAGTACTTC

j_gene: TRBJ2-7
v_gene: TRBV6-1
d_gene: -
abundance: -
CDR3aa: CASRQRTYEQYF
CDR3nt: TGTGCCAGCCGACAGAGAACCTACGAGCAGTACTTC

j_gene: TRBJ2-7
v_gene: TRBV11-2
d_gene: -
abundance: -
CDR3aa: CASSLAEGYEQYF
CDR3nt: TGTGCCAGCAGCTTAGCGGAGGGCTACGAGCAGTACTTC

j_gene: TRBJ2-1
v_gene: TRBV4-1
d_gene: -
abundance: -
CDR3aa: CASSQDQGYNEQFF
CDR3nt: TGCGCCAGCAGCCAAGATCAAGGGTACAATGAGCAGTTCTTC

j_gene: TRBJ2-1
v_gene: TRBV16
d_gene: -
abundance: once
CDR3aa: CASSQSSGDEQFF
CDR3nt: TGTGCCAGCAGCCAATCCTCAGGGGATGAGCAGTTCTTC

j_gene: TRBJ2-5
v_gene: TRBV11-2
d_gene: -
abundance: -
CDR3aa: CASSLYPTGTRMLETQYF
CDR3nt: TGTGCCAGCAGCTTATATCCTACCGGGACACGGATGCTGGAGACCCAGTACTTC

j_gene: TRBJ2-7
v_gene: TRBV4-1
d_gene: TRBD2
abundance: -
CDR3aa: CASSPEPGLAGEGYEQYF
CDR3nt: TGCGCCAGCAGCCCCGAGCCGGGACTAGCGGGAGAAGGCTACGAGCAGTACTTC

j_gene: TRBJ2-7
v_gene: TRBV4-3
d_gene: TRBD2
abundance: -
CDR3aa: CASSQGLAYEQYF
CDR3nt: TGCGCCAGCAGCCAGGGACTAGCGTACGAGCAGTACTTC

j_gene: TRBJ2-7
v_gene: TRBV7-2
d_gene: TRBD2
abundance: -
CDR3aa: CASSLPLAGGHEQYF
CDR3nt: TGTGCCAGCAGCTTACCCTTAGCGGGGGGTCACGAGCAGTACTTC

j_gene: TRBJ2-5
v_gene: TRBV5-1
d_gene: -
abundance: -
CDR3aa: CASSPLNQETQYF
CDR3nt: TGCGCCAGCAGCCCCTTAAACCAAGAGACCCAGTACTTC

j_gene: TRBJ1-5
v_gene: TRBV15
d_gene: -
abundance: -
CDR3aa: CATSEDQPQHF
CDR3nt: TGTGCCACCAGCGAAGATCAGCCCCAGCATTTT

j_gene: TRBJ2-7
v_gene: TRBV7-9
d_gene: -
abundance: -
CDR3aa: CASSLGGRGEQYF
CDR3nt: TGTGCCAGCAGCTTAGGGGGACGCGGCGAGCAGTACTTC

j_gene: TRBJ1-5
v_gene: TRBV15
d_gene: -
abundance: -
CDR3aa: CATSRWGGNQPQHF
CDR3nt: TGTGCCACCAGCAGATGGGGGGGGAATCAGCCCCAGCATTTT

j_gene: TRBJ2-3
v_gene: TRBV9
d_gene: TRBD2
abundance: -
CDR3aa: CASSGGALREGRDTQYF
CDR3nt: TGTGCCAGCAGCGGGGGGGCTCTGCGGGAGGGCCGAGATACGCAGTATTTT

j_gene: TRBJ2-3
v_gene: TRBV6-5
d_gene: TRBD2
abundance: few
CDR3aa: CASKREGHDTQYF
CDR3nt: TGTGCCAGCAAGCGGGAGGGCCACGATACGCAGTATTTT

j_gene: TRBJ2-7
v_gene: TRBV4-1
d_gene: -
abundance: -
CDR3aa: CASSQAQGNYEQYF
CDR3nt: TGCGCCAGCAGCCAAGCGCAGGGAAACTACGAGCAGTACTTC

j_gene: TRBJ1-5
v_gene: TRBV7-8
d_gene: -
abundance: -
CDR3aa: CASSSGPTSRGNQPQHF
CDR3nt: TGTGCCAGCAGCTCGGGACCTACTTCCCGGGGCAATCAGCCCCAGCATTTT

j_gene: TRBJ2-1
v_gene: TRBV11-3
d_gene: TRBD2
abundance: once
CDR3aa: CASSLAPSGSNEQFF
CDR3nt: TGTGCCAGCAGCTTAGCGCCTAGCGGGAGCAATGAGCAGTTCTTC

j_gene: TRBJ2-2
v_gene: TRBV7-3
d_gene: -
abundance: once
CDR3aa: CASSLPSGELFF
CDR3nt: TGTGCCAGCAGCTTACCATCCGGGGAGCTGTTTTTT

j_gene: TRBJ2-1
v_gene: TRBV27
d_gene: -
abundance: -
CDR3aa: CASCRLGSYNEQFF
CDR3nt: TGTGCCAGCTGCCGTTTAGGCTCCTACAATGAGCAGTTCTTC

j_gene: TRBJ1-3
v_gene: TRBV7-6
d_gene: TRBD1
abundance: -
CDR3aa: CASSLGQGSGNTIYF
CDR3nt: TGTGCCAGCAGCTTAGGACAGGGCTCTGGAAACACCATATATTTT

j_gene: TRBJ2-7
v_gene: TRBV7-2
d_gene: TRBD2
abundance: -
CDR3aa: CASRPIAGGSSEQYF
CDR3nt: TGTGCCAGCAGACCAATAGCGGGAGGTTCATCCGAGCAGTACTTC

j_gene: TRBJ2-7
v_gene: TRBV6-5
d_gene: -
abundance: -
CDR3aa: CASSYSGGVSSYEQYF
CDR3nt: TGTGCCAGCAGTTACTCGGGCGGGGTTAGCTCCTACGAGCAGTACTTC

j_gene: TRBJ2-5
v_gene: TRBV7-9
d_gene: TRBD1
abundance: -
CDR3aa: CASSSSRDSQETQYF
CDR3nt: TGTGCCAGCAGCTCAAGCCGGGACAGCCAAGAGACCCAGTACTTC

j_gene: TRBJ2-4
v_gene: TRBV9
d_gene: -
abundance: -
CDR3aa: CASSEGGLAKNIQYF
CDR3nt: TGTGCCAGCAGCGAAGGGGGGCTAGCCAAAAACATTCAGTACTTC

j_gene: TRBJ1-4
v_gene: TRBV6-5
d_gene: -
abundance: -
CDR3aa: CASTDGGGELFF
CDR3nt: TGTGCCAGCACGGACGGAGGAGGGGAACTGTTTTTT

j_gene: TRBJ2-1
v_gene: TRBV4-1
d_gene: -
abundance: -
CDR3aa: CASSQLGSSPYNEQFF
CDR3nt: TGCGCCAGCAGCCAACTAGGTTCGTCCCCCTACAATGAGCAGTTCTTC

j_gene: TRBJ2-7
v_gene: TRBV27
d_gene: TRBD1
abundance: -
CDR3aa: CASSSPGQGQDEQYF
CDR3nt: TGTGCCAGCAGTTCTCCGGGACAGGGACAAGACGAGCAGTACTTC

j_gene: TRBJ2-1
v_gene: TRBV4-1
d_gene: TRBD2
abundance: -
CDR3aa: CASSQVPAGGNEQFF
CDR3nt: TGCGCCAGCAGCCAAGTTCCAGCGGGAGGGAATGAGCAGTTCTTC

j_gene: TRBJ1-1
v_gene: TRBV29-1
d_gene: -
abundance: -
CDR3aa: CSVTYREMNTEAFF
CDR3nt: TGCAGCGTCACCTACAGGGAAATGAACACTGAAGCTTTCTTT

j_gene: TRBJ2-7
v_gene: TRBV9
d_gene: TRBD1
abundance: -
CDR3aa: CASSAGQGTYYEQYF
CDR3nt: TGTGCCAGCAGCGCCGGACAGGGGACTTACTACGAGCAGTACTTC

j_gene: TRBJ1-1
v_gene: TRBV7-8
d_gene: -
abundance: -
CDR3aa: CASRLGGNTEAFF
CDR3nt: TGTGCCAGCAGGTTGGGCGGGAACACTGAAGCTTTCTTT

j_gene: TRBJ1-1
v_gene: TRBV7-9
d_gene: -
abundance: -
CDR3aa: CASSSPLMAEAFF
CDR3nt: TGTGCCAGCAGCTCCCCGCTAATGGCTGAAGCTTTCTTT

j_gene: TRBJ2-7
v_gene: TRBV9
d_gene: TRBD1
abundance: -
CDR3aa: CASSGQGFEQYF
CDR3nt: TGTGCCAGCAGTGGACAGGGGTTCGAGCAGTACTTC

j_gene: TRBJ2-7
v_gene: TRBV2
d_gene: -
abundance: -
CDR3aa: CASSEKPTLYEQYF
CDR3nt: TGTGCCAGCAGTGAAAAACCGACTTTATACGAGCAGTACTTC

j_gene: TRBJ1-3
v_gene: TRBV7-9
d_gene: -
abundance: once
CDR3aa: CASSLADFQGPSGNTIYF
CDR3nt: TGTGCCAGCAGCTTAGCCGACTTCCAGGGACCCTCTGGAAACACCATATATTTT

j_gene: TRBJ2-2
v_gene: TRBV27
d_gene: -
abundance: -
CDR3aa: CASSPPHGGGKNTGELFF
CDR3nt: TGTGCCAGCAGTCCACCACATGGGGGCGGTAAGAACACCGGGGAGCTGTTTTTT

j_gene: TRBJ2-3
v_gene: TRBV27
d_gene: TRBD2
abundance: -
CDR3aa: CASLIAGGPTDTQYF
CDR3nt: TGTGCCAGTCTCATAGCGGGAGGTCCAACAGATACGCAGTATTTT